The sequence of this T cell receptor (beta chain) was determined in a study of cytomegalovirus exposure and HLA in healthy donors. Generated by immunoSEQ multiplex PCR, the TCRdb table keeps only in-frame clones and is missing some. The sample holds some 150,000 clones, roughly 89% seen once. Overall study results and limits: Most TCR sequences proved rare, with some public TCRs found in many donors.

Of note for this clone: Its antigen is still unknown.

The CDR3 runs to 14 residues. V lost 5 bases and J lost 2, with 12 bases in between. Germline values: CDR1 SGHVS, CDR2 FQNEAQ. Sequenced sample: PBMCs. The clonotype originates from a man younger than 35 in good health and CMV-seropositive. The chain couples TRBV7-8 to TRBJ1-2; D perhaps matches TRBD1 (5 bases). CDR3 DNA: TGTGCCAGCAGCCCCGTGGCAGGGAACTATGGCTACACCTTC. Protein: CASSPVAGNYGYTF.